The clone carrying this T cell receptor beta chain is a singleton in its sample. Its antigen is still unknown. At one boundary the junction diverges from the germline segment, which might be a read error. Within the sample, other DNA sequences also encode this same CDR3. The data were taken from a study of beta chain features in type 1 diabetes. All of the isolated RNA was reverse transcribed, so expressed TCRB transcripts were sequenced. Profiling relied on immunoSEQ multiplex PCR, and the TCRdb table lists in-frame clones only, not all of them. The data contain 200,000 to 250,000 clones, more than 11% of them singletons. Findings and caveats of the study: Shorter TCRB CDR3s, moderately but significantly so, marked every one of the four CD4+ subsets in Type 1 diabetes patients.

This sequence originates from a man aged 30 to 45 with type 1 diabetes. The sample comprised naive CD4+ T cells from blood.

This CDR3 reads CAWSAGQPSQETQYF. CDR3 nucleotide sequence: TGCGCCTGGAGTGCTGGACAGCCCTCACAAGAGACCCAGTACTTC. The chain is built from TRBV30 and TRBJ2-5; possibly TRBD1 for D (6 bases). Germline V gene lookup returns CDR1 GTSNPN and CDR2 SVGIG (reference sequence). CDR3 size: 15 residues.